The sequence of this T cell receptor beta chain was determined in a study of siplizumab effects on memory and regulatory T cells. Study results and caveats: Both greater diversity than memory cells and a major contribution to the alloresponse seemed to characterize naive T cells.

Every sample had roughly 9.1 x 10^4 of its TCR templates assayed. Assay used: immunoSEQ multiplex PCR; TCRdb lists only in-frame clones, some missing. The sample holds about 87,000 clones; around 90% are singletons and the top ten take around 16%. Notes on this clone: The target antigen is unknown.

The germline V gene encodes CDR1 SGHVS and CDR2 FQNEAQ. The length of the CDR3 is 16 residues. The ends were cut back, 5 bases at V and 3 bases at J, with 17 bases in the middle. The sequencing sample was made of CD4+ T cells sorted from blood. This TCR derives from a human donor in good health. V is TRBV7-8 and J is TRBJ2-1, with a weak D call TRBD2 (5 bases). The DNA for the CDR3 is TGTGCCAGCAGCCTGCGTGGGCGGGCCAACTACAATGAGCAGTTCTTC. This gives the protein CASSLRGRANYNEQFF.